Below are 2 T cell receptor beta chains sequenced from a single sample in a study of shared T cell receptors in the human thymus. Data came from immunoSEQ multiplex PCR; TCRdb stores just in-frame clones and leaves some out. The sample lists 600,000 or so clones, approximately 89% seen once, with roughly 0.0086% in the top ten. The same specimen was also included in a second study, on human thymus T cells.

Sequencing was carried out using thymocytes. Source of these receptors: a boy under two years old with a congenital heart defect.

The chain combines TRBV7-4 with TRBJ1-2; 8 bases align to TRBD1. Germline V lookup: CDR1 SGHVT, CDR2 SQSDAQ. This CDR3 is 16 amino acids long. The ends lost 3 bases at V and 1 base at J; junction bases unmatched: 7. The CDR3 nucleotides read TGTGCCAGCAGCTTTCCCGGACAGGGCGGTAACTATGGCTACACCTTC. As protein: CASSFPGQGGNYGYTF. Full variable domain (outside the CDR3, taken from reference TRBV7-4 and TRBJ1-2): GAGVSQSPRYKVAKRGRDVALRCDSISGHVTLYWYRQTLGQGSEVLTYSQSDAQRDKSGRPSGRFSAERPERSVSTLKIQRTEQGDSAVYLCASSFPGQGGNYGYTFGSGTRLTVV.

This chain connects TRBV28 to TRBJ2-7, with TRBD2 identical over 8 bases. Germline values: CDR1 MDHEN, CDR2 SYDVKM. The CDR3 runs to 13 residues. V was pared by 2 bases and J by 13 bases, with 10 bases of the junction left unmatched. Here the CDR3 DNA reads TGTGCCAGCAGTTTAAAACGGGGGGGGAGTCTTTACTTC. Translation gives CASSLKRGGSLYF.